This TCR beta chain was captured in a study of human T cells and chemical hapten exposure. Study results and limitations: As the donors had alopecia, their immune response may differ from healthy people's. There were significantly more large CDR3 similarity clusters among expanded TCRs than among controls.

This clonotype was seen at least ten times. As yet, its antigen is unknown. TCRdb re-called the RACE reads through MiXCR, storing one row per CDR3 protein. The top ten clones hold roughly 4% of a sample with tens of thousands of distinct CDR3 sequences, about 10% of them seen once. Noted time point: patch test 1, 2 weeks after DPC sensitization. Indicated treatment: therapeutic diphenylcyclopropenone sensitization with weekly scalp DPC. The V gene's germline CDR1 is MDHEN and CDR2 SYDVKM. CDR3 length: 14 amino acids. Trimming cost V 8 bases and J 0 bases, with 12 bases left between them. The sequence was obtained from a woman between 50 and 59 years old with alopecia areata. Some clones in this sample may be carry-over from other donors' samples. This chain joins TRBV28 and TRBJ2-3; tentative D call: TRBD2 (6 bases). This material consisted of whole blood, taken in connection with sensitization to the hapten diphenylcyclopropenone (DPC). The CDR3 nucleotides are TGTGCCAGCGGCCCAGGGACTAGCACAGATACGCAGTATTTT. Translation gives CASGPGTSTDTQYF.